A selection of T cell receptor beta chains follows, all from one sample in a study of blood T cell repertoires in COVID-19. Sequenced by immunoSEQ multiplex PCR; TCRdb stores in-frame clones only, minus some. The sample shows about 160,000 clones, about four fifths of them seen only once. The sequenced material came from peripheral blood. The source is an elderly woman with active or convalescent COVID-19. Both conserved end residues are part of each CDR3. A D gene is named only where the DNA matches it firmly. The size entry is marked missing in some rows and otherwise reads once, few, many or a size class.

V	size	J	D	CDR3	DNA
TRBV6-2/TRBV6-3	once	TRBJ2-1	TRBD2	CASSYSGGSYNEQFF	TGTGCCAGCAGTTACTCGGGGGGGTCCTACAATGAGCAGTTCTTC
TRBV2	NA	TRBJ1-5	NA	CASSEETGENQPQHF	TGTGCCAGCAGTGAAGAGACAGGTGAAAATCAGCCCCAGCATTTT
TRBV19	NA	TRBJ2-1	TRBD2	CASSEREGLWGEQFF	TGTGCCAGTAGCGAGCGGGAGGGCTTGTGGGGTGAGCAGTTCTTC
TRBV7-3	NA	TRBJ1-2	TRBD1	CASSPGTGAYGYTF	TGTGCCAGCAGCCCCGGGACAGGAGCCTATGGCTACACCTTC
TRBV6-5	NA	TRBJ1-1	NA	CASMTVGTEAFF	TGTGCCAGCATGACAGTGGGCACTGAAGCTTTCTTT
TRBV6-5	NA	TRBJ2-5	TRBD1	CASSYSSRGYGETQYF	TGTGCCAGCAGTTACTCGAGCAGGGGGTATGGGGAGACCCAGTACTTC
TRBV18	NA	TRBJ2-3	NA	CASSPKNARSADTQYF	TGTGCCAGCTCACCAAAAAACGCAAGGAGCGCAGATACGCAGTATTTT
TRBV7-9	NA	TRBJ2-5	NA	CASSPWALQTETQYF	TGTGCCAGCAGCCCCTGGGCCTTACAAACGGAGACCCAGTACTTC
TRBV28	NA	TRBJ1-1	NA	CASKNSRQNGEAFF	TGTGCCAGCAAGAACAGCCGACAAAACGGTGAAGCTTTCTTT
TRBV30	NA	TRBJ1-2	NA	CAFFRVSYGYTF	TGTGCCTTCTTCAGGGTGAGCTATGGCTACACCTTC
TRBV6-5	NA	TRBJ2-3	TRBD2	CASSLTSGADTQYF	TGTGCCAGCAGTCTGACTAGCGGGGCCGATACGCAGTATTTT
TRBV5-5	NA	TRBJ1-4	NA	CASSVTFGASEGKLFF	TGTGCCAGCAGCGTGACGTTTGGGGCGTCGGAGGGGAAACTGTTTTTT
TRBV5-1	once	TRBJ2-1	TRBD2	CASSLGGSSYNEQFF	TGCGCCAGCAGCTTGGGCGGGAGTAGTTACAATGAGCAGTTCTTC
TRBV19	NA	TRBJ2-1	TRBD2	CASSIVGTSGLDEQFF	TGTGCCAGTAGTATAGTGGGGACTAGCGGGCTCGATGAGCAGTTCTTC
TRBV5-1	NA	TRBJ2-5	NA	CASSPGAGGDGETQYF	TGCGCCAGCAGCCCCGGGGCCGGCGGGGACGGAGAGACCCAGTACTTC
TRBV29-1	few	TRBJ1-1	TRBD1	CSVDGTGGTEAFF	TGCAGCGTTGATGGGACAGGGGGGACTGAAGCTTTCTTT
TRBV6-5	NA	TRBJ2-3	TRBD2	CASSGLAGVQDTQYF	TGTGCCAGCAGCGGGCTAGCGGGAGTACAAGATACGCAGTATTTT
TRBV6-6	few	TRBJ2-5	NA	CASTPRGGQETQYF	TGTGCCAGCACCCCAAGGGGGGGCCAAGAGACCCAGTACTTC
TRBV6-5	NA	TRBJ1-5	TRBD1	CASRQGALNQPQHF	TGTGCCAGCAGACAGGGGGCGCTCAATCAGCCCCAGCATTTT
TRBV4-1	NA	TRBJ2-5	NA	CASSRSTAQETQYF	TGCGCCAGCAGCCGATCTACAGCCCAAGAGACCCAGTACTTC
TRBV5-6	NA	TRBJ1-5	TRBD1	CASSARRQGAQNQPQHF	TGTGCCAGCAGCGCCCGTCGACAGGGGGCGCAGAATCAGCCCCAGCATTTT
TRBV12-3/TRBV12-4	NA	TRBJ2-7	NA	CASSLLAGPEQYF	TGTGCCAGCAGTTTATTGGCTGGGCCCGAGCAGTACTTC
TRBV7-9	once	TRBJ2-7	TRBD2	CASSEKAGSGLAENEQYF	TGTGCCAGCAGCGAAAAAGCTGGTTCGGGACTAGCGGAGAACGAGCAGTACTTC
TRBV18	NA	TRBJ2-7	TRBD2	CASSLGIAGGTQSEQYF	TGTGCCAGCTCACTCGGCATTGCGGGAGGAACCCAGAGCGAGCAGTACTTC
TRBV3-1/TRBV3-2	NA	TRBJ2-7	NA	CASSQVGRTDPYEQYF	TGTGCCAGCAGCCAAGTAGGTCGGACAGACCCCTACGAGCAGTACTTC
TRBV7-3	NA	TRBJ2-5	NA	CASFRPAGVQETQYF	TGTGCCAGCTTTAGACCCGCAGGGGTGCAAGAGACCCAGTACTTC
TRBV5-1	NA	TRBJ2-7	TRBD1	CASSQSGTVSYEQYF	TGCGCCAGCAGCCAGTCCGGGACAGTCTCCTACGAGCAGTACTTC
TRBV18	NA	TRBJ1-5	NA	CASSATPGSLGNQPQHF	TGTGCCAGCTCGGCCACTCCAGGGTCGCTCGGCAATCAGCCCCAGCATTTT
TRBV18	NA	TRBJ1-1	TRBD1	CASSPGQGGVYVNTEAFF	TGTGCCAGCTCACCCGGACAGGGGGGGGTCTACGTGAACACTGAAGCTTTCTTT
TRBV7-3	NA	TRBJ2-7	TRBD1	CASSSQGGGYEQYF	TGTGCCAGCAGCTCACAGGGGGGAGGCTACGAGCAGTACTTC
TRBV6-6	NA	TRBJ2-7	TRBD1	CASSSGQVSYEQYF	TGTGCCAGCAGTTCGGGACAGGTTTCCTACGAGCAGTACTTC
TRBV27	NA	TRBJ2-2	TRBD1	CASSFGTDIGELFF	TGTGCCAGCAGTTTCGGGACAGACATCGGGGAGCTGTTTTTT
TRBV27	NA	TRBJ1-6	TRBD1	CASRVDRDHSPLHF	TGTGCCAGCAGGGTAGACAGGGATCATTCACCCCTCCACTTT
TRBV11-2	NA	TRBJ2-7	TRBD2	CASTSASGRGYEQYF	TGTGCCAGCACCTCGGCTAGCGGGAGAGGATACGAGCAGTACTTC
TRBV29-1	NA	TRBJ1-2	NA	CSVGTWSPRVYGYTF	TGCAGCGTTGGAACGTGGTCTCCTCGGGTTTATGGCTACACCTTC
TRBV5-1	NA	TRBJ1-6	NA	CASSGQSNSPLHF	TGCGCCAGCAGTGGACAGAGTAATTCACCCCTCCACTTT
TRBV5-4	NA	TRBJ2-3	TRBD2	CASSGTSGSWVDTQYF	TGTGCCAGCAGCGGGACTAGCGGGAGCTGGGTAGATACGCAGTATTTT
TRBV6-1	NA	TRBJ1-2	TRBD1	CASSEGQGARGYTF	TGTGCCAGCAGTGAGGGACAGGGGGCGCGTGGCTACACCTTC
TRBV27	once	TRBJ2-1	TRBD2	CASSQAGVMVNEQFF	TGTGCCAGCAGTCAAGCGGGAGTCATGGTTAATGAGCAGTTCTTC
TRBV30	NA	TRBJ1-1	NA	CGTGGRTEAFF	TGTGGGACGGGGGGAAGGACTGAAGCTTTCTTT
TRBV7-2	few	TRBJ1-2	NA	CASSPDQVINYGYTF	TGTGCCAGCAGCCCTGACCAGGTTATTAACTATGGCTACACCTTC